These 14 T cell receptor beta chains were sequenced from one sample in a study of STAT5B mutations in CD4+ large granular lymphocyte leukemia. Profiling relied on immunoSEQ multiplex PCR, and the TCRdb table lists in-frame clones only, not all of them. Here the sample spans fewer than 40,000 clones, roughly 91% being singletons. The sample consisted of CD4+ T cells from blood buffy coats. These receptors all stem from a human donor in good health.

The J gene is TRBJ1-1, the V gene TRBV11-2; possible D gene TRBD1, 5 bases. Per the germline V gene, CDR1 is SGHAT and CDR2 is FQNNGV. CDR3 length: 13 amino acids. V was clipped by 5 bases and J by 7 bases, with 14 bases between them. CDR3 amino acids: CASSRIQGNEAFF. For the CDR3, the DNA is TGTGCCAGCAGCCGTATTCAGGGCAATGAAGCTTTCTTT.

J is TRBJ1-6 and V is TRBV10-3, with 7 nucleotides matching TRBD1. Germline V gene sequence: CDR1 ENHRY, CDR2 SYGVKD. J gave up 10 bases and V 4 bases, and 7 bases lay outside the gene matches. The CDR3 runs 14 residues. The CDR3 region is CAISVGRGGSPLHF. CDR3 sequence (DNA): TGTGCCATCAGTGTCGGCAGGGGGGGGTCACCCCTCCACTTT.

The chain has TRBV11-3 and TRBJ2-6; D unresolved. Germline CDR1 reads SGHNT; CDR2 reads YENEEA. The CDR3 loop spans 13 amino acids. Deletions cut 6 bases from V and 3 bases from J, with 6 bases between. CDR3 sequence (DNA): TGTGCCAGCAGTACCAATGGGGCCAACGTCCTGACTTTC. Its protein is CASSTNGANVLTF.

The V and J genes are TRBV5-1 and TRBJ2-3; 13 bases fit TRBD2. This CDR3 contains 15 residues. The V segment lost 3 bases and the J segment 5 bases; nucleotides outside the gene matches: 3. Germline V gene lookup returns CDR1 SGHRS and CDR2 YFSETQ. This chain's CDR3 is CASSSGTSGIDTQYF. CDR3 coding DNA: TGCGCCAGCAGCTCCGGGACTAGCGGGATAGATACGCAGTATTTT.

The chain joins TRBV29-1 to TRBJ2-5; D may be TRBD1 (6 bases). Germline V gives CDR1 SQVTM, CDR2 ANQGSEA. This CDR3 is 14 amino acids long. Trimming removed 8 bases from V and 5 bases from J, with 21 bases in between. CDR3 sequence (DNA): TGCAGCTCCGAAGGCGGCGCAGGGGAGGAGACCCAGTACTTC. Its protein product is CSSEGGAGEETQYF.

The chain couples TRBV7-2 to TRBJ2-5; possibly TRBD2 for D (6 bases). This CDR3 is 13 amino acids long. Germline assignment: CDR1 SGHTA and CDR2 FQGNSA. The ends were cut back, 6 bases at V and 5 bases at J, with 13 bases in the middle. CDR3 coding DNA: TGTGCCAGCAGACCCACTAGCTTTGAGACCCAGTACTTC. Translation gives CASRPTSFETQYF.

The chain combines TRBV5-5 with TRBJ2-1; 11 nucleotides match TRBD2. Germline V gene lookup returns CDR1 SGHKS and CDR2 YYEKEE (reference sequence). The J segment lost 1 base and the V segment lost 5 bases, leaving 5 bases of the junction unmatched. The CDR3 totals 16 residues. The CDR3 reads CASSPGLAESYNEQFF. Here the CDR3 DNA reads TGTGCCAGCAGTCCGGGACTAGCGGAGTCCTACAATGAGCAGTTCTTC. Drawing the rest from reference TRBV5-5 and TRBJ2-1, the complete variable domain is DAGVTQSPTHLIKTRGQQVTLRCSPISGHKSVSWYQQVLGQGPQFIFQYYEKEERGRGNFPDRFSARQFPNYSSELNVNALLLGDSALYLCASSPGLAESYNEQFFGPGTRLTVL.

This chain joins TRBV5-4 and TRBJ2-3; TRBD1 matches at 7 bases. The length of the CDR3 is 15 residues. Germline V lookup: CDR1 SGHNT, CDR2 YYREEE (reference sequence). J was trimmed by 4 bases and V by 4 bases; bases with no gene match: 9. CDR3 sequence: CASSTRTGSPDTQYF. As DNA, the CDR3 is TGTGCCAGCAGCACCCGGACAGGCTCGCCAGATACGCAGTATTTT.

This clone was found once. This rearrangement joins TRBV5-1 to TRBJ1-6; D gene uncertain. Between the trimmed V and J ends, which lost 4 bases and 1 base, there was a span of 12 bases. The V gene's germline CDR1 is SGHRS and CDR2 YFSETQ. CDR3 length: 16 amino acids. For the CDR3, the DNA is TGCGCCAGCAGCCCAAACACGGGTTCCTATAATTCACCCCTCCACTTT. Its protein is CASSPNTGSYNSPLHF.

The chain is built from TRBV19 and TRBJ1-2, with TRBD1 matching over 7 bases. The CDR3 sequence is 15 residues long. Germline CDR1 and CDR2: LNHDA and SQIVND (reference sequence). V gave up 6 bases and J gave up 2 bases; unmatched junction bases: 9. CDR3 nucleotides: TGTGCCAGTAGCACGGGGGCAGGGGGAAACTATGGCTACACCTTC. Residues: CASSTGAGGNYGYTF. The whole variable domain, filled in from reference TRBV19 and TRBJ1-2, reads DGGITQSPKYLFRKEGQNVTLSCEQNLNHDAMYWYRQDPGQGLRLIYYSQIVNDFQKGDIAEGYSVSREKKESFPLTVTSAQKNPTAFYLCASSTGAGGNYGYTFGSGTRLTVV.

This clone appeared once. This chain uses TRBV5-1 with TRBJ1-1, with D uncertain. Trimming cost V 0 bases and J 3 bases, with 9 bases left between them. Germline V lookup: CDR1 SGHRS, CDR2 YFSETQ. The CDR3 totals 14 residues. Written as DNA, the CDR3 is TGCGCCAGCAGCTTGGAATTTAGGTACACTGAAGCTTTCTTT. This translates into CASSLEFRYTEAFF. Full variable domain (outside the CDR3, taken from reference TRBV5-1 and TRBJ1-1): KAGVTQTPRYLIKTRGQQVTLSCSPISGHRSVSWYQQTPGQGLQFLFEYFSETQRNKGNFPGRFSGRQFSNSRSEMNVSTLELGDSALYLCASSLEFRYTEAFFGQGTRLTVV.

The J gene is TRBJ1-2, the V gene TRBV30; tentative D call: TRBD1 (5 bases). V gave up 0 bases and J gave up 5 bases, with 10 bases separating them. The germline gives CDR1 GTSNPN, CDR2 SVGIG (reference sequence). The CDR3 spans 13 residues. The CDR3, as DNA: TGTGCCTGGAGTGTGGGCAGGACATATGGCTACACCTTC. As protein: CAWSVGRTYGYTF.

This chain connects TRBV10-3 to TRBJ2-7; TRBD2 matches 9 bases. The germline V gene has CDR1 ENHRY and CDR2 SYGVKD. V was pared by 7 bases and J by 1 base, with 2 bases of the junction left unmatched. CDR3 length equals 13 residues. The CDR3 nucleotides are TGTGCCATCACGACTAGCGGATCCTACGAGCAGTACTTC. Protein product: CAITTSGSYEQYF.

In this sample, this clone turned up once. The chain uses TRBV21-1 and TRBJ1-1. TRBV21-1 is a recognized pseudogene. The CDR3 has 20 residues. CDR3: CASSKGETSTPRVMNTEAFF. The CDR3 DNA reads TGTGCCAGCAGCAAGGGGGAGACCTCCACTCCAAGGGTTATGAACACTGAAGCTTTCTTT.